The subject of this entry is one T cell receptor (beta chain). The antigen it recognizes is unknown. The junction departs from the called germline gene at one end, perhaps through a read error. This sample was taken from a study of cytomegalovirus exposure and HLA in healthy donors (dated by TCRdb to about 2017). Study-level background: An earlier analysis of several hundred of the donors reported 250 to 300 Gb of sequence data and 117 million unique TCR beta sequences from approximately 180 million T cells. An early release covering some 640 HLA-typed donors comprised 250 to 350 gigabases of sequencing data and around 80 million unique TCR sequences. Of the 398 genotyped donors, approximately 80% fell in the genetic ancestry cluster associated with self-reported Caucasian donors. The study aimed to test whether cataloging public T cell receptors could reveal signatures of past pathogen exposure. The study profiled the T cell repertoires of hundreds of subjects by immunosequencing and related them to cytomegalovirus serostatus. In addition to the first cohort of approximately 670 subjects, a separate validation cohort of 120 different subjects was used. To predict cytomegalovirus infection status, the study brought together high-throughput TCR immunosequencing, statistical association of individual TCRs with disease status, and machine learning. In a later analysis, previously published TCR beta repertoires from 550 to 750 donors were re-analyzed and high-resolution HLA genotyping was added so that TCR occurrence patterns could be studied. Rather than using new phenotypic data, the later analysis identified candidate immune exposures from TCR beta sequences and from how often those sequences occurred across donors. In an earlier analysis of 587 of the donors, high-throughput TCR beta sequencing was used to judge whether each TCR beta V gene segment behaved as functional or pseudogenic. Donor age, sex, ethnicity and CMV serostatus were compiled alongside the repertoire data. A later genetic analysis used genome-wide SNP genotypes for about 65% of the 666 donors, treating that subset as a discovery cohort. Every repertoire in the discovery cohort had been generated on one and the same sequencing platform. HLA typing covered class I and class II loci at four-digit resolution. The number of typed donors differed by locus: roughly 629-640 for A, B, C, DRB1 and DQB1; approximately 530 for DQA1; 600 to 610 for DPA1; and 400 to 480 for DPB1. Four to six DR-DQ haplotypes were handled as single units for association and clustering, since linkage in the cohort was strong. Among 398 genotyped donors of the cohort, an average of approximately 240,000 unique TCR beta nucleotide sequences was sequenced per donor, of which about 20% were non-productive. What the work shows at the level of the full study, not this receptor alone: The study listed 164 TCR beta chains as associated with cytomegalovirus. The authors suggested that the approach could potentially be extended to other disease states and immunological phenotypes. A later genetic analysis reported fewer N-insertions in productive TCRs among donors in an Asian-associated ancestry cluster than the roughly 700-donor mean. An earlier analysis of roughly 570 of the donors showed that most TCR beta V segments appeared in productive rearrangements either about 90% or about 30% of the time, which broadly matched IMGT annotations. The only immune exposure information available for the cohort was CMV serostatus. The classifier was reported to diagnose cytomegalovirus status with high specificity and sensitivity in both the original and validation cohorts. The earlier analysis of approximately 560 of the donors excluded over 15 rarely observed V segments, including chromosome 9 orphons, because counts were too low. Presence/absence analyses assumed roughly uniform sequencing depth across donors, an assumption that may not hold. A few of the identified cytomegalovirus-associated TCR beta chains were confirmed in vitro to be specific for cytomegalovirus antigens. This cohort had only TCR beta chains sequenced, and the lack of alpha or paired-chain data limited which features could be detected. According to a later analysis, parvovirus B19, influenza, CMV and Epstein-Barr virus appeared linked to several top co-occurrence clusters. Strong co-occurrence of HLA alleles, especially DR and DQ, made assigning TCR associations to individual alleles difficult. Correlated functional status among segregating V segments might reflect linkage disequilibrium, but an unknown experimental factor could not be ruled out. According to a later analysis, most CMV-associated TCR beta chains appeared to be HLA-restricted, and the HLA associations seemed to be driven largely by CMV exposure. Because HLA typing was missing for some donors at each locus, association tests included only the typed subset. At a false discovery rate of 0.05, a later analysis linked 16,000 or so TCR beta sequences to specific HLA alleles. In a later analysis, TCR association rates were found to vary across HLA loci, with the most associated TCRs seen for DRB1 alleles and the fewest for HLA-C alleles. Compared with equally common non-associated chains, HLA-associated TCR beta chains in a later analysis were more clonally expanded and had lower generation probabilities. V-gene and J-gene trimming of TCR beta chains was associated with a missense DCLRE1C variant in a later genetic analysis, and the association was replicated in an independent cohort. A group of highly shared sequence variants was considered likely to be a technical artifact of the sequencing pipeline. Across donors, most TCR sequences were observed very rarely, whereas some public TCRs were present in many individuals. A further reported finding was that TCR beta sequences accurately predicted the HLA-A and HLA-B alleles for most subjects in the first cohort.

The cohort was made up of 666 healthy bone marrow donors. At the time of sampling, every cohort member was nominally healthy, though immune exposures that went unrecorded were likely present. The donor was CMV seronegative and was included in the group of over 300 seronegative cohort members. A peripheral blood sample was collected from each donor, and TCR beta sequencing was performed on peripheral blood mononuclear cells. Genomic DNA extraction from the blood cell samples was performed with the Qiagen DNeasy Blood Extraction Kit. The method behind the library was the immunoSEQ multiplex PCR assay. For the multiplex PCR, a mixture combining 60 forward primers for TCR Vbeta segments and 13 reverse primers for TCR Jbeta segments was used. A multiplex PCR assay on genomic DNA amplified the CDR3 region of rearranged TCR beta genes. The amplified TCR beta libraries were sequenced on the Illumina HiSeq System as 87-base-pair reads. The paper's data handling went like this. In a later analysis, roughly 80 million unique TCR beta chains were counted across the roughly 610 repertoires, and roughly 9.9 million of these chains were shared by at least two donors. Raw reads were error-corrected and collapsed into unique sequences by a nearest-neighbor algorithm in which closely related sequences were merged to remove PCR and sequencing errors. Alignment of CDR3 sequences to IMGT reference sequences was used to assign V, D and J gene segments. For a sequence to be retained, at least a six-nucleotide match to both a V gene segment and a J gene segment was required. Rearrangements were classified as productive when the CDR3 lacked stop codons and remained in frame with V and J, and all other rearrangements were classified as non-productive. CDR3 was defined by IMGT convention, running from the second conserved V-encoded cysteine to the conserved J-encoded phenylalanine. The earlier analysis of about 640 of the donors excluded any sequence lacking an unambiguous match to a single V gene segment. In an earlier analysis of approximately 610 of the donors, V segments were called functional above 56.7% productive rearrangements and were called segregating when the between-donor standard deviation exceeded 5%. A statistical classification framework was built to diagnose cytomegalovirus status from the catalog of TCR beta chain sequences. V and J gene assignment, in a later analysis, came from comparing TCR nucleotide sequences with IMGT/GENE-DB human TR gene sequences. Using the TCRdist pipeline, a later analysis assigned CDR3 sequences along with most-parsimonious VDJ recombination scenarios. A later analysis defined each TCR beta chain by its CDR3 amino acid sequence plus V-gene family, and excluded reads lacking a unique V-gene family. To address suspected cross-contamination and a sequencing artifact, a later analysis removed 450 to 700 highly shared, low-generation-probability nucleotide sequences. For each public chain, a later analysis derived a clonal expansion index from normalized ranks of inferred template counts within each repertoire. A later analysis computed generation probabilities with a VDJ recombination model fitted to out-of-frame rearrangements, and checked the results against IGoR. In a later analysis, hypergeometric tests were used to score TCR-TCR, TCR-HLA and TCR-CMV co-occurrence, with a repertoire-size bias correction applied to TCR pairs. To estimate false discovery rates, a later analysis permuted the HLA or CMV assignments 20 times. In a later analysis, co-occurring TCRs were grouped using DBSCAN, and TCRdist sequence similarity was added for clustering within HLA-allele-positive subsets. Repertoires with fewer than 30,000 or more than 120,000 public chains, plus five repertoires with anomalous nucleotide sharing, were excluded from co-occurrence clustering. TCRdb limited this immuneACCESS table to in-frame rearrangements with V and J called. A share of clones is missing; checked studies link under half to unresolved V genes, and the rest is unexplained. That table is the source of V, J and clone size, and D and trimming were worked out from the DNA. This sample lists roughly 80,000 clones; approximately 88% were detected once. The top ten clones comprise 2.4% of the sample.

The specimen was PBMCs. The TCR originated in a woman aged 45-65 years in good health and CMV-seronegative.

The CDR3 protein: CASSSPGGRAADRQYF. The DNA sequence follows: TGTGCCAGCAGTTCTCCCGGCGGGAGGGCCGCAGATAGGCAGTATTTT. The receptor chain draws on TRBV28 and TRBJ2-3; TRBD2 lines up with 9 middle nucleotides. The CDR3 runs 16 residues from the cysteine to the phenylalanine. Left in the record is the CDR3 DNA by itself, 48 bases read in frame from the first base. The germline V gene supplies CDR1 MDHEN and CDR2 SYDVKM.